This T cell receptor (beta chain) derives from a study of T cells in Graves' hyperthyroidism and ophthalmopathy. RNA transcripts were the template for amplifying TCR beta CDR3 regions. Initially, a first-round RT-PCR of the TCR CDR3 employed the HTBI primer set. TCRdb called the multiplex PCR reads again in MiXCR, with one record for every CDR3 protein. The sample holds approximately 370,000 distinct CDR3 sequences, about 17% seen once. Extraction of PBMCs used 7.5 to 10 ml of fresh peripheral blood. This clonotype was picked up many times. The sample was blood. This TCR was recovered from a woman in her 30s with Graves' hyperthyroidism that later progressed to Graves' ophthalmopathy.

The CDR3 protein is CSAREGTRQETQYF. The CDR3 DNA reads as TGCAGTGCTAGAGAAGGGACTAGGCAAGAGACCCAGTACTTC. The V and J genes are TRBV20-1 and TRBJ2-5, with 8 bases matching TRBD2. The CDR3 runs to 14 residues. Germline trimming cut 0 bases from V and 2 bases from J; bases unmatched to any gene: 2. Germline loops: CDR1 DFQATT, CDR2 SNEGSKA (reference sequence).